This T cell receptor (beta chain) came from a study of T cell responses to AZD1222 COVID-19 vaccine (dated by TCRdb to the early 2020s). About the full investigation: AZD1222 recipients given second doses at about 4 weeks or at about 12 weeks were pooled, since spike-specific TCR depth and breadth were not found to differ between the two schedules. TCR sequencing covered 233 trial participants: about 210 given two doses of AZD1222 and 26 given two doses of MenACWY control vaccine. Enrollment into the trials was organized by age into subgroups of 18-55, 56-69 and 70-plus years, and those subgroups contained roughly 140, 27 and 60 TCR-sequenced participants, respectively. Results and caveats for the whole study, not just this receptor: In the small 56-69-year group, the increase in depth fell short of significance, most likely because of low power. Vaccine-associated CD4 TCRs spanned the whole spike protein, with dominant responses in regions 160-218 and 743-854. Because no day 14 peak-response samples were available, the repertoires could be characterized only after the peak T cell response. Only a handful of AZD1222 recipients were SARS-CoV-2 seropositive at baseline, limiting conclusions about previously exposed vaccinees. Participants were mostly white British, with more females than males. The authors suggested clonal diversity may have been underestimated. Nearly half of unique spike-specific TCRs reportedly recognized epitopes outside regions mutated in the B.1.351 and B.1.1.7 variants. After two AZD1222 doses, spike-specific TCR breadth and depth were significantly higher than at day 0 and than in MenACWY recipients.

The CDR3 regions of human TCRbeta chains were subjected to immunosequencing. Per the source publication's procedure: Repertoire TCRs were matched against a reference library of SARS-CoV-2-specific TCRs generated with the MIRA antigen-specificity platform. Breadth was defined as the fraction of unique TCRs that were SARS-CoV-2-associated. Depth was defined as the fraction of total T cells that were SARS-CoV-2-associated. Each spike-specific TCR was assigned to its reactive spike region and to a CD4 or CD8 class using the MIRA data. Log10-transformed breadth and depth values were compared by one-way ANOVA with Sidak's multiple comparisons tests. TCRdb stores this immuneACCESS table with in-frame sequences only. Part of the clones is absent; in the studies checked, under half of the shortfall reflects unresolved V genes, and no reason is known for the rest. That table supplies the V and J calls and clone size; D and trimming were determined from the DNA. The sample table holds around 180,000 clones, of which around 89% were seen once. The top ten constitute under 7.5% of the sample.

In its sample, this clone was seen a few times. Its recognized antigen is unknown. Qualities for individual bases were not recorded, and no much larger clone is one base off. The CDR3 numbers 15 residues from cysteine through phenylalanine. Kept here is only the CDR3 DNA, which spans 45 bases and is read in frame from base 1. The germline ends are 16 bases apart after V is trimmed by 4 bases and J by 8 bases. Taken from the germline V gene, the CDR1 and CDR2 loops are SGDLS and YYNGEE. Interpreted using the paper, the time point label stands for: baseline before first vaccination. Vaccinee samples were obtained from the UK trials COV001 and COV002, which included a single-blind randomized controlled phase 2/3 trial of AZD1222 (ChAdOx1 nCoV-19) in healthy adults. Trial participant PBMC samples were collected at day 0 and day 28 after the second dose for TCRbeta chain sequencing.

The sequence joins TRBV9 to TRBJ1-6; there is no confident call for the D gene. The sample was peripheral blood, taken on day 0 of AZD1222 vaccination. The sequence was obtained from an adult in good health. The DNA sequence reads TGTGCCAGCAGCCCCTCCGGGTCTTATTATTCACCCCTCCACTTT. It translates as CASSPSGSYYSPLHF.